These 32 T cell receptor beta chains were all obtained from the same sample, sequenced in a study of blood T cell repertoires in COVID-19. TCRdb's table, derived via immunoSEQ multiplex PCR, lists solely in-frame clones and lacks some. The sample carries about 43,000 clones, around 86% recorded once. The sequenced sample consisted of peripheral blood. The receptors come from a man aged 55 to 70 with active COVID-19.

The CDR3: CASSLQGADEQYF. In DNA form, the CDR3 reads TGTGCCAGCTCGCTACAAGGCGCGGACGAGCAGTACTTC. The chain is built from TRBV18 and TRBJ2-7; no reliable D call. Germline values: CDR1 KGHSH, CDR2 LQKENI. The germline V and J ends were trimmed by 6 bases and 5 bases, with 14 bases remaining between them. The CDR3 runs 13 residues.

The rearrangement links TRBV9 to TRBJ2-7, with 7 positions matching TRBD1. The CDR3 sequence is 15 residues long. Trimming took 0 bases from V and 5 from J; bases not matched to a gene: 8. The germline gives CDR1 SGDLS, CDR2 YYNGEE. The CDR3: CASSVEPGGLHEQYF. CDR3 bases: TGTGCCAGCAGCGTAGAGCCAGGGGGTCTTCACGAGCAGTACTTC. The variable domain in full, completed from reference TRBV9 and TRBJ2-7, reads DSGVTQTPKHLITATGQRVTLRCSPRSGDLSVYWYQQSLDQGLQFLIQYYNGEERAKGNILERFSAQQFPDLHSELNLSSLELGDSALYFCASSVEPGGLHEQYFGPGTRLTVT.

This clone has a handful of counts. This sequence joins TRBV5-6 and TRBJ1-2; D remains ambiguous. Germline values: CDR1 SGHDT, CDR2 YYEEEE. The CDR3 has 13 amino acids. Trimming removed 2 bases at V and 3 bases at J, with 8 bases between. The DNA for the CDR3 is TGTGCCAGCAGCTTTGGGCAGGACTATGGCTACACCTTC. Translation gives CASSFGQDYGYTF.

The V and J genes are TRBV18 and TRBJ2-2, with TRBD1 matching over 7 bases. The CDR3 contains 15 residues. The germline gives CDR1 KGHSH, CDR2 LQKENI. The V gene end was trimmed by 1 base and the J gene end by 3 bases; junction bases not matched to a gene: 2. The DNA of the CDR3 is TGTGCCAGCTCACCACGACAGGGTGACACCGGGGAGCTGTTTTTT. Translating gives CASSPRQGDTGELFF. The full variable domain, with the rest looked up from reference TRBV18 and TRBJ2-2, is NAGVMQNPRHLVRRRGQEARLRCSPMKGHSHVYWYRQLPEEGLKFMVYLQKENIIDESGMPKERFSAEFPKEGPSILRIQQVVRGDSAAYFCASSPRQGDTGELFFGEGSRLTVL.

This chain links TRBV9 with TRBJ1-1, with 10 bases fitting TRBD1. CDR3 length: 15 residues. The V and J ends lost 3 bases and 4 bases, in that order; junction bases with no gene match: 6. Germline-derived CDR1 and CDR2 are SGDLS and YYNGEE. The CDR3 DNA reads as TGTGCCAGCAGCGCCCGACAGGGGGCGCCCACTGAAGCTTTCTTT. Translated, it gives CASSARQGAPTEAFF.

V is TRBV7-2 and J is TRBJ2-7; possibly TRBD2 for D (6 bases). V dropped 5 bases and J dropped 4 bases, with 15 bases sitting between them. The CDR3 is made up of 14 amino acids. Germline V gene sequence: CDR1 SGHTA, CDR2 FQGNSA. DNA for the CDR3: TGTGCCAGCAGCCCGTCTAGCGTACAATACGAGCAGTACTTC. Encoded protein: CASSPSSVQYEQYF.

This clone was observed a handful of times. The V and J genes are TRBV2 and TRBJ2-7; the D gene is possibly TRBD2 (5 bases). This CDR3 contains 13 residues. Looked up from germline, CDR1 is SNHLY and CDR2 is FYNNEI. The V end was cut by 7 bases, the J end by 2 bases, with 12 bases between. The CDR3 sequence: CASTGEGAYEQYF. DNA for the CDR3: TGTGCCAGCACAGGTGAGGGAGCCTACGAGCAGTACTTC.

The chain couples TRBV12-5 to TRBJ2-1; 8 bases agree with TRBD2. Trimming at V came to 6 bases and at J to 3 bases, leaving 13 bases not matched to a gene. This CDR3 comprises 17 residues. Germline CDR1 reads LGHNT; CDR2 reads FRNRAP. Written as DNA, the CDR3 is TGTGCTAGTGGCCCAATTACTAGCCGGGAGGGCTACAATGAGCAGTTCTTC. It yields the protein CASGPITSREGYNEQFF.

This CDR3 reads CASSLQGGADTQYF. The DNA for the CDR3 is TGTGCCAGCAGCTTACAAGGGGGCGCAGATACGCAGTATTTT. This rearrangement joins TRBV7-6 to TRBJ2-3; 7 bases fit TRBD1. This CDR3 has 14 residues. Germline CDR1 SGHVS, CDR2 FNYEAQ. Trimming took 2 bases from V and 4 from J; bases not matched to a gene: 3.

The rearrangement links TRBV27 to TRBJ1-1; D remains unclear. V was shortened by 4 bases and J by 5 bases, with 8 bases between the two germline ends. Germline V CDR1 and CDR2: MNHEY, SMNVEV (reference sequence). The CDR3 has 12 amino acids. Written as DNA, the CDR3 is TGTGCCAGCAGTTCCCCGTTAACTGAAGCTTTCTTT. Translation gives CASSSPLTEAFF.

The rearrangement links TRBV7-8 to TRBJ1-4; D uncertain. V was cut by 5 bases and J by 3 bases, with 10 bases left in between. This CDR3 is 14 amino acids long. The V gene's germline CDR1 is SGHVS and CDR2 FQNEAQ. The CDR3 DNA sequence: TGTGCCAGCAGCCCAGGCGTGGCTAATGAAAAACTGTTTTTT. Translated: CASSPGVANEKLFF.

This sequence joins TRBV11-1 and TRBJ2-3; D remains unclear. Germline values: CDR1 SGHAT, CDR2 FQDESV (reference sequence). This CDR3 region has 12 residues. The ends were cut back, 4 bases at V and 9 bases at J, with 11 bases in the middle. CDR3 bases: TGTGCCAGCAGCTCGTTGACTGAGACGCAGTATTTT. Translation gives CASSSLTETQYF.

The V gene is TRBV29-1, the J gene TRBJ1-1, with D possibly being TRBD1 (6 bases). CDR3 length: 11 amino acids. CDR1 and CDR2 from the germline V gene are SQVTM and ANQGSEA. Trimming took off 8 bases at V and 11 bases at J, with 18 bases between the two ends. CDR3 in amino acids: CSPLRGGAAFF. The CDR3 coding sequence is TGCAGCCCCCTTAGAGGGGGTGCGGCTTTCTTT.

The J gene is TRBJ2-2, the V gene TRBV28, with TRBD1 matching 10 bases. Germline CDR1 and CDR2: MDHEN and SYDVKM. The CDR3 runs to 15 residues. Trimming at V came to 6 bases and at J to 3 bases, leaving 4 bases not matched to a gene. CDR3 DNA: TGTGCCAGCAGCAGCGGACAGGGGGACACCGGGGAGCTGTTTTTT. This codes for CASSSGQGDTGELFF.

This rearrangement joins TRBV5-4 to TRBJ2-3, with D hard to call. In germline, CDR1 is SGHNT, CDR2 YYREEE (reference sequence). Trimming pared 4 bases from V and 5 bases from J, leaving 17 bases between. This CDR3 comprises 15 residues. CDR3 DNA sequence: TGTGCCAGCAGCATCGCAGCAGACCCAGGAGATACGCAGTATTTT. Its protein is CASSIAADPGDTQYF. The full variable domain, with the rest looked up from reference TRBV5-4 and TRBJ2-3, is ETGVTQSPTHLIKTRGQQVTLRCSSQSGHNTVSWYQQALGQGPQFIFQYYREEENGRGNFPPRFSGLQFPNYSSELNVNALELDDSALYLCASSIAADPGDTQYFGPGTRLTVL.

CDR3 DNA: TGTGCCAGCAGTAACGGGACTTCCGTCTACGAGCAGTACTTC. This translates into CASSNGTSVYEQYF. The chain uses TRBV6-4 and TRBJ2-7, with D perhaps matching TRBD2 (6 bases). From germline, CDR1 is MRHNA and CDR2 SNTAGT. V shed 5 bases and J shed 3 bases, with 14 bases lying between them. The CDR3 runs to 14 residues.

The chain employs TRBV10-3 and TRBJ2-3; 12 nucleotides agree with TRBD2. Germline values: CDR1 ENHRY, CDR2 SYGVKD. Losses at the gene ends were 6 bases for V and 6 bases for J; bases not matched to a gene: 10. The CDR3 consists of 16 residues. The CDR3 region has the DNA TGTGCCATCAGCCCTCGACTAGCGGGAGACGGGGATACGCAGTATTTT. It yields the protein CAISPRLAGDGDTQYF.

V is TRBV19 and J is TRBJ1-1, with 8 bases fitting TRBD1. Unmatched junction bases numbered 4, after V lost 6 bases and J lost 1 base. This CDR3 has 14 amino acids. Germline V gene sequence: CDR1 LNHDA, CDR2 SQIVND (reference sequence). CDR3 region: CASSPGQGNTEAFF. The DNA for the CDR3 is TGTGCCAGTAGCCCAGGACAGGGGAACACTGAAGCTTTCTTT.

J is TRBJ1-2 and V is TRBV10-1; tentatively, D is TRBD1 (5 bases). CDR3 length: 13 residues. In germline, CDR1 is WNHNN, CDR2 SYGVQD (reference sequence). Trimming took 4 bases from V and 2 from J, leaving 8 bases between them. CDR3 loop: CASSGQFNYGYTF. The CDR3 nucleotides read TGCGCCAGCAGTGGACAGTTCAACTATGGCTACACCTTC.

This clone came up a few times. This chain connects TRBV5-4 to TRBJ2-7; 8 nucleotides align to TRBD2. CDR3 length equals 14 residues. J gave up 3 bases and V 2 bases, and 4 bases lay outside the gene matches. From germline, CDR1 is SGHNT and CDR2 YYREEE (reference sequence). CDR3 nucleotide sequence: TGTGCCAGCAGCTTTTCCAGCGGGAGCTACGAGCAGTACTTC. Its protein is CASSFSSGSYEQYF.

The chain recombines TRBV2 with TRBJ1-1; D ambiguous. V was cut by 3 bases and J by 0 bases, with 11 bases left in between. Germline-derived CDR1 and CDR2 are SNHLY and FYNNEI. The CDR3 loop spans 15 amino acids. The CDR3 region is CASSEAGIMNTEAFF. DNA of the CDR3: TGTGCCAGCAGTGAGGCAGGTATTATGAACACTGAAGCTTTCTTT.

This clone was recorded a few times. V and J are TRBV6-1 and TRBJ2-1; possibly TRBD2 for D (6 bases). This CDR3 has 16 amino acids. Germline values: CDR1 MNHNS, CDR2 SASEGT. The germline V and J ends were trimmed by 1 base and 0 bases, with 10 bases remaining between them. CDR3 loop: CASSEVAGSSYNEQFF. CDR3 bases: TGTGCCAGCAGTGAAGTAGCCGGGAGCTCCTACAATGAGCAGTTCTTC.

V is TRBV5-6 and J is TRBJ2-6, with 7 bases that match TRBD1. The CDR3 contains 15 residues. The V segment lost 6 bases and the J segment 3 bases; nucleotides outside the gene matches: 6. Looked up from germline, CDR1 is SGHDT and CDR2 is YYEEEE. Here the CDR3 DNA reads TGTGCCAGCACCGAGAGGGGGCTTGGGGCCAACGTCCTGACTTTC. It specifies CASTERGLGANVLTF.

J is TRBJ1-2 and V is TRBV10-2, with 8 bases lining up with TRBD1. J lost 8 bases, V lost 6 bases, and 8 bases had no gene match. The CDR3 sequence is 13 residues long. CDR1 and CDR2 (germline): WSHSY, SAAADI. CDR3 protein: CASSPGTGNGYTF. The DNA of the CDR3 is TGCGCCAGCAGCCCAGGGACAGGAAACGGCTACACCTTC.

The chain employs TRBV27 and TRBJ2-3; TRBD2 agrees at 11 bases. Germline loops: CDR1 MNHEY, CDR2 SMNVEV (reference sequence). The trim removed 6 bases at V and 4 bases at J, leaving 9 bases unmatched. The CDR3 contains 16 residues. CDR3 loop: CASRGLAEIYADTQYF. CDR3 coding DNA: TGTGCCAGCAGGGGACTAGCGGAGATATACGCAGATACGCAGTATTTT.

Only one count was recorded for this clone. The chain combines TRBV10-3 with TRBJ2-1; 11 bases line up with TRBD2. The CDR3 contains 14 residues. V trimming: 9 bases; J trimming: 4 bases; junction bases outside the gene matches: 5. CDR1 and CDR2 (germline): ENHRY, SYGVKD. This CDR3 is CAIDSGREYNEQFF. CDR3 coding DNA: TGTGCCATTGATAGCGGGAGGGAATACAATGAGCAGTTCTTC.

V usage is TRBV5-1 and J usage is TRBJ1-3; D is ambiguous. From germline, CDR1 is SGHRS and CDR2 YFSETQ. Trimming left V 2 bases short and J 4 bases short, with 7 bases between. This CDR3 is 13 amino acids long. CDR3 protein: CASSLRLGNTIYF. CDR3 bases: TGCGCCAGCAGCTTACGACTGGGAAACACCATATATTTT.

This clone was picked up one time. This sequence joins TRBV4-1 and TRBJ1-4, with TRBD1 matching over 9 bases. V shed 1 base and J 8 bases; nucleotides not matched to a gene: 11. Germline CDR1 is MGHRA and CDR2 is YSYEKL. This CDR3 region has 17 residues. This CDR3 is CASSQVAPGQGEEKLFF. DNA of the CDR3: TGCGCCAGCAGCCAAGTGGCCCCGGGACAGGGAGAAGAAAAACTGTTTTTT.

This clone occurred once. The chain employs TRBV6-5 and TRBJ2-5; 11 bases align to TRBD1. CDR1 MNHEY and CDR2 SVGAGI come from the germline V gene. The CDR3 length is 14 residues. V dropped 7 bases and J dropped 7; count of bases not matched to a gene: 8. The CDR3 loop reads CASTIGQGAGTQYF. DNA of the CDR3: TGTGCCAGCACCATAGGACAGGGGGCAGGGACCCAGTACTTC.

This chain joins TRBV18 and TRBJ2-2, with a tentative D call TRBD2 (6 bases). Germline V gene data show CDR1 as KGHSH and CDR2 as LQKENI. The CDR3 runs to 16 residues. The ends were cut back, 1 base at V and 4 bases at J, with 13 bases in the middle. The CDR3 loop reads CASSPQGLSLTGELFF. The CDR3, as DNA: TGTGCCAGCTCACCACAGGGACTTAGCCTCACCGGGGAGCTGTTTTTT.

The V and J genes are TRBV5-1 and TRBJ2-1, with TRBD2 identical over 11 bases. Germline V lookup: CDR1 SGHRS, CDR2 YFSETQ. The CDR3 is 16 residues long. J was trimmed by 2 bases and V by 0 bases; bases with no gene match: 1. This chain's CDR3 is CASSLVAGGPYNEQFF. The CDR3 nucleotides read TGCGCCAGCAGCTTGGTAGCGGGAGGGCCCTACAATGAGCAGTTCTTC.

CDR3: CASSQVRGMNEQYF. The DNA for the CDR3 is TGCGCCAGCAGCCAAGTTCGGGGGATGAACGAGCAGTACTTC. This chain connects TRBV4-1 to TRBJ2-7, with a possible D match to TRBD2 (6 bases). Germline V gene sequence: CDR1 MGHRA, CDR2 YSYEKL. The CDR3 is made up of 14 amino acids. The germline V and J ends were trimmed by 1 base and 5 bases, with 12 bases remaining between them.